This TCR beta chain came from a study of OX40 agonist ivuxolimab in advanced cancers. Study in general: Patients in the trial were receiving intravenous ivuxolimab every 2 weeks, at doses of 0.01 to 10 mg/kg. Hepatocellular carcinoma, melanoma, renal cell or head and neck cancer was diagnosed in the dose-escalation patients.

Study-level points and caveats: Expanded clones were, on average, more numerous among CD8+ T cells than CD4+.

CDR1 is MNHEY, CDR2 SVGAGI, per germline. The CDR3 consists of 14 residues. V lost 6 bases to trimming and J lost 0 bases, with 12 bases between them. Assay used: immunoSEQ multiplex PCR; TCRdb lists only in-frame clones, some missing. Among roughly 65,000 clones listed, almost 90% were seen once. As regards this clone: Its target is unknown.

The sequencing used CD4+ or CD8+ T cells sorted from blood, collected in a trial of the OX40 agonist ivuxolimab. This sequence joins TRBV6-5 and TRBJ2-7; D tentatively fits TRBD1 or TRBD2 (5 bases each). This clonotype was obtained from an adult with an advanced solid tumor such as melanoma, head and neck, liver or kidney cancer. The chain's CDR3 is CASRRGFRSYEQYF. The CDR3 DNA is TGTGCCAGCAGGAGGGGATTTCGCTCCTACGAGCAGTACTTC.